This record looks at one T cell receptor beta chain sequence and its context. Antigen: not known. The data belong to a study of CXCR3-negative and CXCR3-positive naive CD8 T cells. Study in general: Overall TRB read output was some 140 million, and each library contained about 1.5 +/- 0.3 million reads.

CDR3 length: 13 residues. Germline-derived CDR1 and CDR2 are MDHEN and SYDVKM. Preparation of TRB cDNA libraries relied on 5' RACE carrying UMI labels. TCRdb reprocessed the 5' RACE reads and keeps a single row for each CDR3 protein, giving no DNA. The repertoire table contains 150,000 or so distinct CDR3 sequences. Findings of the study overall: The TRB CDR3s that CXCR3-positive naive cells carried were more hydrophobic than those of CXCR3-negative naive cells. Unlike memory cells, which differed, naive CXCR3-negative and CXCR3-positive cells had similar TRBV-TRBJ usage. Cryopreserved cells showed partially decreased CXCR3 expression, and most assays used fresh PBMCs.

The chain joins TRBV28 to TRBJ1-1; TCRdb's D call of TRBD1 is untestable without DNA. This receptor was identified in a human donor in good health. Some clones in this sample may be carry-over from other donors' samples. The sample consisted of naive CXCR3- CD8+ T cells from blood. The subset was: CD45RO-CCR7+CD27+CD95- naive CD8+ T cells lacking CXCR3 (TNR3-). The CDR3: CASSWTGPSEAFF.